These T cell receptor beta chains were read from a single sample in a study of T-cell reconstitution after alpha-beta-depleted transplantation in children. Via MiXCR, TCRdb re-called the PCR reads, giving one row per CDR3 protein. The sample contains around 600,000 distinct CDR3 sequences, around 23% of which appear only once. The sequenced sample was PBMCs, mostly from graft donor cells, obtained 360 days after TCRalphabeta/CD19-depleted stem cell transplant. All receptors derive from a boy younger than two who had a stem cell transplant for acute myeloid leukemia, so the T cells may come from the graft donor. Each CDR3 is given with its conserved first and last residue.

j_gene	v_gene	CDR3aa
TRBJ1-2	TRBV5-1	CASSPGQGPRSYGYTF
TRBJ2-1	TRBV12-3/TRBV12-4	CASSSPDNEQFF
TRBJ1-2	TRBV10-2	CASSGFDRVGGYTF
TRBJ2-7	TRBV2	CASSSGISYEQYF
TRBJ2-1	TRBV11-3	CASSPHSSGGSYNEQFF
TRBJ2-5	TRBV10-1	CASSEGTVQETQYF
TRBJ2-6	TRBV5-1	CASRPWKGGANVLTF
TRBJ1-1	TRBV7-9	CASSLELENTEAFF
TRBJ2-3	TRBV28	CASSFLGGTIDTQYF
TRBJ2-1	TRBV4-3	CASSQDSGGRSNEQFF
TRBJ2-6	TRBV6-5	CASSFLPGSGANVLTF
TRBJ1-6	TRBV11-1	CASSSGTGTHGFYSPLHF
TRBJ2-2	TRBV12-3/TRBV12-4	CASSSQGRSGELFF
TRBJ2-1	TRBV3-1	CASSQDHHRRSSYNEQFF
TRBJ2-1	TRBV20-1	CSPFGQGNNEQFF
TRBJ2-3	TRBV29-1	CSVAPRATDTQYF
TRBJ2-1	TRBV27	CASSLRREWGQFF
TRBJ1-1	TRBV12-3/TRBV12-4	CASSSRGRRRGMNTEAFF
TRBJ2-3	TRBV20-1	CSARDNSAAGLTDTQYF
TRBJ2-1	TRBV27	CASSSGGSYNEQFF
TRBJ2-5	TRBV3-1	CASSLGAETQYF
TRBJ2-6	TRBV20-1	CSARDGRLPHNSGANVLTF
TRBJ2-5	TRBV15	CATARNRETQYF
TRBJ1-1	TRBV6-4	CASSETPWEAEAFF
TRBJ2-7	TRBV13	CASSLEDNEQYF
TRBJ2-4	TRBV15	CATSGRTGKNIQYF
TRBJ2-4	TRBV15	CATSSSYGGAKNIQYF
TRBJ2-1	TRBV20-1	CSARDLLGTRAFEQFF
TRBJ2-5	TRBV6-5	CASSYWSGGRYPKETQYF
TRBJ2-5	TRBV15	CATSRDTEETQYF
TRBJ2-5	TRBV20-1	CSAAVVGKTQYF
TRBJ2-1	TRBV20-1	CSASVSGWDSYNEQFF
TRBJ2-1	TRBV6-2/TRBV6-3	CASSHQDGRAQFF
TRBJ2-7	TRBV6-2/TRBV6-3	CASRTAGDYEQYF
TRBJ2-7	TRBV12-3/TRBV12-4	CASSLFGRGGGEQYF
TRBJ2-3	TRBV15	CATSSGPRQSTDTQYF
TRBJ1-1	TRBV4-1	CASSQAQGTEAFF
TRBJ2-5	TRBV20-1	CSARGSHLETQYF
TRBJ1-6	TRBV7-2	CASSLDRGNFNSPLHF
TRBJ2-1	TRBV6-5	CASSYSAGNEQFF
TRBJ2-7	TRBV20-1	CSAITGTGSYEQYF
TRBJ2-7	TRBV10-3	CAISAGQDSYEQYF
TRBJ2-4	TRBV5-6	CASSLGDPEDIQYF
TRBJ2-3	TRBV2	CASSGLAGATDTQYF
TRBJ1-1	TRBV5-1	CASSGGRSTEAFF
TRBJ1-1	TRBV28	CASGLQGNTEAFF
TRBJ2-3	TRBV20-1	CSASLDSVGTDTQYF
TRBJ2-2	TRBV4-3	CASSHLRGAGGELFF
TRBJ2-1	TRBV4-3	CASSQEGWTEQFF
TRBJ1-1	TRBV29-1	CSAGTGQNTEAFF
TRBJ2-1	TRBV20-1	CSGGGPSYNEQFF
TRBJ1-2	TRBV7-9	CASSFNRRDNYGYTF
TRBJ1-1	TRBV15	CATTPTRVRGTEAFF
TRBJ2-1	TRBV13	CASSHDTKSSYNEQFF
TRBJ1-1	TRBV12-3/TRBV12-4	CASSFFPGTGVREAFF